The 17 T cell receptor beta chains presented below share a single source sample, sequenced in a study of shared clonotypes between healthy human individuals. TCRdb's table, derived via immunoSEQ multiplex PCR, lists solely in-frame clones and lacks some. The sample has 950,000 to 1,300,000 clones; around 75% are singletons. The sequenced sample consisted of memory CD4+ T cells sorted from blood. Subset of the sample: CD45RA-negative fraction. The source of these receptors is a man between 18 and 35 years old in good health.

The chain combines TRBV19 with TRBJ2-2, with D uncertain. The CDR3 is 14 residues long. Germline V CDR1 and CDR2: LNHDA, SQIVND (reference sequence). The V gene lost 6 bases and the J gene lost 6 bases, with 14 bases spanning the gap. The CDR3 coding sequence is TGTGCCAGTAGGGCCGGGTTCGACGCCGGGGAGCTGTTTTTT. It yields the protein CASRAGFDAGELFF.

The sample holds one count of this clone. The chain joins TRBV7-9 to TRBJ1-5, with TRBD1 matching 7 bases. The germline V gene has CDR1 SEHNR and CDR2 FQNEAQ (reference sequence). The CDR3 runs to 16 residues. V was pared by 5 bases and J by 6 bases, with 13 bases of the junction left unmatched. CDR3 DNA sequence: TGTGCCAGCAGCACAACCAAGGCAGGGGGGAGTCAGCCCCAGCATTTT. It specifies CASSTTKAGGSQPQHF.

The V call is TRBV7-2, the J call TRBJ1-1; D might be TRBD1 (6 bases). CDR1 is SGHTA, CDR2 FQGNSA, per germline. V dropped 6 bases and J dropped 1 base, with 12 bases sitting between them. The CDR3 is 14 residues long. The CDR3 DNA sequence: TGTGCCAGCAGGTCAGGGGTAGCGAACACTGAAGCTTTCTTT. It translates to CASRSGVANTEAFF.

The genes are TRBV5-1 and TRBJ1-6; D remains unclear. V was cut by 0 bases and J by 7 bases, with 5 bases left in between. CDR1 SGHRS and CDR2 YFSETQ come from the germline V gene. The CDR3 spans 13 residues. CDR3 in DNA: TGCGCCAGCAGCTTGGATTGGAATTCACCCCTCCACTTT. It yields the protein CASSLDWNSPLHF.

A note on this clone: Other DNA sequences in this sample translate to the same CDR3. The chain recombines TRBV5-1 with TRBJ2-2; 7 positions match TRBD1. V dropped 0 bases and J dropped 3; count of bases not matched to a gene: 2. The CDR3 is 15 amino acids. Germline CDR1 and CDR2: SGHRS and YFSETQ. The CDR3 protein is CASSLGQGYTGELFF. The CDR3 bases are TGCGCCAGCAGCTTGGGACAGGGTTACACCGGGGAGCTGTTTTTT.

The V gene is TRBV5-1, the J gene TRBJ2-7; 12 positions match TRBD2. Germline CDR1 SGHRS, CDR2 YFSETQ. J was trimmed by 5 bases and V by 4 bases; bases with no gene match: 16. The CDR3 covers 18 residues. The chain's CDR3 is CASSPSRERLAGANEQYF. Here the CDR3 DNA reads TGCGCCAGCAGCCCTTCACGCGAAAGACTAGCGGGGGCGAACGAGCAGTACTTC.

The J gene is TRBJ2-3, the V gene TRBV19, with D unclear. The CDR3 is 14 residues long. Per germline, CDR1 LNHDA and CDR2 SQIVND (reference sequence). V was shortened by 7 bases and J by 2 bases, with 13 bases between the two germline ends. DNA for the CDR3: TGTGCCAGTACCCCCGGCCCGAACACAGATACGCAGTATTTT. This encodes CASTPGPNTDTQYF.

The rearrangement uses TRBV6-5 and TRBJ1-3; TRBD1 matches 7 bases. The germline V gene has CDR1 MNHEY and CDR2 SVGAGI. The CDR3 has 15 residues. The V gene end was trimmed by 7 bases and the J gene end by 5 bases; junction bases not matched to a gene: 11. CDR3 sequence: CASIEQGLSRNTIYF. CDR3 coding DNA: TGTGCCAGCATAGAACAGGGGTTGTCCAGAAACACCATATATTTT.

This chain connects TRBV7-2 to TRBJ2-7; 7 nucleotides align to TRBD1. The trim removed 1 base at V and 1 base at J, leaving 13 bases unmatched. The CDR3 has 18 amino acids. The germline gives CDR1 SGHTA, CDR2 FQGNSA. Here the CDR3 reads CASSLVRRGMDRSYEQYF. DNA of the CDR3: TGTGCCAGCAGCTTAGTACGACGAGGTATGGACAGGTCCTACGAGCAGTACTTC.

This clone was detected a few times. The chain carries TRBV6-6 and TRBJ2-5, with 7 nucleotides matching TRBD2. V gave up 4 bases and J gave up 4 bases; unmatched junction bases: 12. Per germline, CDR1 MNHNY and CDR2 SVGAGI (reference sequence). CDR3 length equals 16 residues. DNA for the CDR3: TGTGCCAGCAGTTTCACCGGGGCTAGCGGTACAGAGACCCAGTACTTC. Amino acid sequence: CASSFTGASGTETQYF.

This chain uses TRBV30 with TRBJ1-2; TRBD1 matches 7 bases. The germline CDR1 and CDR2 sequences are GTSNPN and SVGIG (reference sequence). The J segment lost 5 bases and the V segment lost 8 bases, leaving 11 bases of the junction unmatched. This CDR3 comprises 13 residues. The CDR3 loop reads CANGRAGGYGYTF. DNA of the CDR3: TGTGCCAACGGTAGGGCAGGGGGATATGGCTACACCTTC.

This clone was found a few times. This sequence joins TRBV7-9 and TRBJ2-1; 7 bases are a match to TRBD1. This CDR3 comprises 16 residues. From germline, CDR1 is SEHNR and CDR2 FQNEAQ (reference sequence). The trim removed 5 bases at V and 2 bases at J, leaving 9 bases unmatched. CDR3 sequence (DNA): TGTGCCAGCAGCCTCTACAGGGGAAGGACCTACAATGAGCAGTTCTTC. This sequence encodes CASSLYRGRTYNEQFF. The entire variable domain, with the rest obtained from reference TRBV7-9 and TRBJ2-1, is as follows: DTGVSQNPRHKITKRGQNVTFRCDPISEHNRLYWYRQTLGQGPEFLTYFQNEAQLEKSRLLSDRFSAERPKGSFSTLEIQRTEQGDSAMYLCASSLYRGRTYNEQFFGPGTRLTVL.

In the case of this clone: Other DNA sequences in the same sample also yield this CDR3. J is TRBJ2-7 and V is TRBV6-5; tentative D call: TRBD2 (6 bases). Germline V gene lookup returns CDR1 MNHEY and CDR2 SVGAGI. V lost 4 bases, J lost 2 bases, and 9 bases lay in between. The length of the CDR3 is 13 residues. The CDR3 coding sequence is TGTGCCAGCAGTTCTGCGGGACCCTACGAGCAGTACTTC. This gives the protein CASSSAGPYEQYF.

This CDR3 reads CATSRARETPNEQFF. CDR3 coding DNA: TGTGCCACCAGCAGAGCGAGGGAAACTCCGAATGAGCAGTTCTTC. The chain couples TRBV15 to TRBJ2-1; D perhaps matches TRBD2 (5 bases). The germline V gene has CDR1 LNHNV and CDR2 YYDKDF (reference sequence). V lost 1 base, J lost 7 bases, and 14 bases lay in between. This CDR3 spans 15 amino acids.

The chain has TRBV6-1 and TRBJ1-2, with D maybe TRBD1 (6 bases). V lost 0 bases and J lost 0, with 8 bases in between. The CDR3 contains 15 residues. Per germline, CDR1 MNHNS and CDR2 SASEGT. For the CDR3, the DNA is TGTGCCAGCAGTGAAGCACAGGGCTCTAACTATGGCTACACCTTC. This translates into CASSEAQGSNYGYTF.

This chain links TRBV27 with TRBJ2-5; the match to TRBD2 covers 10 bases. Germline assignment: CDR1 MNHEY and CDR2 SMNVEV (reference sequence). The trim removed 3 bases at V and 5 bases at J, leaving 6 bases unmatched. This CDR3 is 15 amino acids long. The CDR3: CASSLTSGRVETQYF. In DNA form, the CDR3 reads TGTGCCAGCAGTTTGACCAGCGGGAGGGTGGAGACCCAGTACTTC.

The chain recombines TRBV28 with TRBJ1-5; a weak D match, TRBD1 (6 bases). V gave up 0 bases and J gave up 3 bases, with 9 bases separating them. CDR1 is MDHEN and CDR2 is SYDVKM in the germline V gene. CDR3 length: 15 amino acids. The CDR3 spells CASSLWAGVNQPQHF. CDR3 in DNA: TGTGCCAGCAGTTTATGGGCAGGGGTCAATCAGCCCCAGCATTTT.